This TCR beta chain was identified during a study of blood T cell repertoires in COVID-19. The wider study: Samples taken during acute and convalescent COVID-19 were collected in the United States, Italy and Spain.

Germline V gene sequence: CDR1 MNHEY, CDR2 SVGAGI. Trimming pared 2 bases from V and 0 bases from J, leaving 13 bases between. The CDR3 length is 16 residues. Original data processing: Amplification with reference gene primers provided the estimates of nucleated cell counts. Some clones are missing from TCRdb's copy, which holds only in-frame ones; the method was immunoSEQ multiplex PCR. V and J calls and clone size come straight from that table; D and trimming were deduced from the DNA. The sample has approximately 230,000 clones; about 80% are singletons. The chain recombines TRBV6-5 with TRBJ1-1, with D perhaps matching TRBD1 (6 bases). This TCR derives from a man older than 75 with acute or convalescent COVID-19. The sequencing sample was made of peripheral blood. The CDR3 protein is CASSYSWGPMNTEAFF. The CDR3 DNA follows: TGTGCCAGCAGTTACAGCTGGGGGCCTATGAACACTGAAGCTTTCTTT.